The next 13 T cell receptor beta chains were all read from a single sample in a study of T cells in tuberculosis. Sequencing was performed with immunoSEQ multiplex PCR; in TCRdb, only in-frame clones are kept and a portion is missing. The table has roughly 61,000 clones, roughly 90% seen once; the top ten hold roughly 22%. After thawing and overnight rest, PBMC were stained with GMM-loaded CD1B tetramer, viability dye and anti-CD3 for sorting. The lipid loaded on the CD1B tetramers was C32 glucose monomycolate from Rhodococcus equi. What was sequenced was CD1b-GMM tetramer-negative cells sorted from PBMCs. All receptors derive from an adult woman with latent tuberculosis.

The chain has TRBV9 and TRBJ1-2; D call uncertain. Per the germline V gene, CDR1 is SGDLS and CDR2 is YYNGEE. This CDR3 has 14 amino acids. Trimming shortened V by 0 bases and J by 8 bases, and 14 bases separated the two germline ends. CDR3 in amino acids: CASSVAEGKSGYTF. For the CDR3, the DNA is TGTGCCAGCAGCGTAGCAGAGGGTAAGAGCGGCTACACCTTC.

This clone occurred once. The chain recombines TRBV9 with TRBJ1-2; 9 nucleotides agree with TRBD1. This CDR3 is built from 15 residues. Trimming removed 2 bases from V and 2 bases from J; junction bases left unmatched: 4. From germline, CDR1 is SGDLS and CDR2 YYNGEE. The CDR3 region has the DNA TGTGCCAGCAGCGTTGGACAGGGGCAGAACTATGGCTACACCTTC. Translated, it gives CASSVGQGQNYGYTF.

The chain employs TRBV15 and TRBJ2-2, with 8 bases identical to TRBD2. Trimming removed 1 base from V and 5 bases from J; junction bases left unmatched: 6. The CDR3 contains 16 residues. Germline V gene lookup returns CDR1 LNHNV and CDR2 YYDKDF (reference sequence). For the CDR3, the DNA is TGTGCCACCAGCAGAGGGGGGTTAGCGGGAACCGGGGAGCTGTTTTTT. Its translation is CATSRGGLAGTGELFF.

The chain recombines TRBV14 with TRBJ2-1; TRBD1 might be the D (6 bases). Trimming cost V 2 bases and J 9 bases, with 14 bases left between them. CDR3 length: 14 amino acids. CDR1 and CDR2 from the germline V gene are SGHDN and FVKESK. The CDR3 DNA reads TGTGCCAGCAGCCAATCGCTAGGGGGACGTGAGCAGTTCTTC. The encoded protein is CASSQSLGGREQFF.

The chain has TRBV10-3 and TRBJ1-1; 8 nucleotides align to TRBD1. Germline lookup yields CDR1 ENHRY and CDR2 SYGVKD. This CDR3 comprises 17 residues. V shed 4 bases, J shed 0 bases, and the junction held 10 bases outside the gene matches. In DNA, the CDR3 is TGTGCCATCAGTGGTGCAGGGGGCATTGAGATGAACACTGAAGCTTTCTTT. It codes for CAISGAGGIEMNTEAFF.

The gene calls are TRBV6-1 and TRBJ2-7, with 10 bases that match TRBD2. The CDR3 contains 15 residues. V was pared by 9 bases and J by 3 bases, with 11 bases of the junction left unmatched. Germline V gene lookup returns CDR1 MNHNS and CDR2 SASEGT. CDR3 in DNA: TGTGCCAGTAAAGTAGCGGGGGGCTCCGGCTACGAGCAGTACTTC. It translates to CASKVAGGSGYEQYF.

J is TRBJ2-2 and V is TRBV30; 9 bases are a match to TRBD2. The CDR3 contains 14 residues. Germline CDR1 GTSNPN, CDR2 SVGIG (reference sequence). After removal of 3 bases from V and 3 bases from J, the junction contained 2 bases not matched to a gene. The CDR3 DNA reads as TGTGCCTGGAGGTTAGCGGGAGACACCGGGGAGCTGTTTTTT. Encoded protein: CAWRLAGDTGELFF.

The rearrangement joins TRBV7-8 to TRBJ1-1, with D maybe TRBD1 (5 bases). In germline, CDR1 is SGHVS, CDR2 FQNEAQ. This CDR3 has 12 amino acids. V dropped 5 bases and J dropped 6 bases, with 10 bases sitting between them. For the CDR3, the DNA is TGTGCCAGCAGCCCAACAGGATCTGAAGCTTTCTTT. Its translation: CASSPTGSEAFF. Combining the CDR3 with reference TRBV7-8 and TRBJ1-1 gives the whole variable domain GAGVSQSPRYKVAKRGQDVALRCDPISGHVSLFWYQQALGQGPEFLTYFQNEAQLDKSGLPSDRFFAERPEGSVSTLKIQRTQQEDSAVYLCASSPTGSEAFFGQGTRLTVV.

This clone was observed a single time. J is TRBJ1-2 and V is TRBV19; 11 bases are shared with TRBD1. V lost 6 bases, J lost 7 bases, and 10 bases stayed unmatched. This CDR3 has 15 residues. Germline V gene lookup returns CDR1 LNHDA and CDR2 SQIVND (reference sequence). CDR3 sequence: CASSFWDRGYRGYTF. The DNA for the CDR3 is TGTGCCAGTAGCTTCTGGGACAGGGGGTATCGTGGCTACACCTTC.

J is TRBJ2-6 and V is TRBV27; tentative D call: TRBD1 (6 bases). Deletions cut 3 bases from V and 3 bases from J, with 9 bases between. There are 15 residues in the CDR3. From germline, CDR1 is MNHEY and CDR2 SMNVEV (reference sequence). The DNA of the CDR3 is TGTGCCAGCAGTTTGAGGGGGTATGGGGCCAACGTCCTGACTTTC. This sequence encodes CASSLRGYGANVLTF. Filled out from reference TRBV27 and TRBJ2-6, the complete variable domain reads EAQVTQNPRYLITVTGKKLTVTCSQNMNHEYMSWYRQDPGLGLRQIYYSMNVEVTDKGDVPEGYKVSRKEKRNFPLILESPSPNQTSLYFCASSLRGYGANVLTFGAGSRLTVL.

The rearrangement links TRBV6-5 to TRBJ2-1; 8 positions match TRBD1. V dropped 2 bases and J dropped 13; count of bases not matched to a gene: 1. Germline V CDR1 and CDR2: MNHEY, SVGAGI. This CDR3 has 11 amino acids. CDR3 residues: CASSYGQGQFF. The CDR3 bases are TGTGCCAGCAGTTACGGACAGGGTCAGTTCTTC.

This clone was recorded a few times. This rearrangement joins TRBV9 to TRBJ2-1; weak D call: TRBD2 (6 bases). Germline-derived CDR1 and CDR2 are SGDLS and YYNGEE. Between the trimmed V and J ends, which lost 4 bases and 6 bases, there was a span of 20 bases. The CDR3 runs 16 residues. This chain's CDR3 is CASSRGATPTFNEQFF. The CDR3, as DNA: TGTGCCAGCAGCCGCGGGGCGACCCCCACCTTCAATGAGCAGTTCTTC.

This chain uses TRBV30 with TRBJ2-7, with D perhaps TRBD2 (6 bases). V was cut by 0 bases and J by 7 bases, with 19 bases left in between. The CDR3 has 15 amino acids. Germline V gene sequence: CDR1 GTSNPN, CDR2 SVGIG (reference sequence). Written as DNA, the CDR3 is TGTGCCTGGAGTGTGACTCTCGTAAGCCGGGGGGAGCAGTACTTC. It codes for CAWSVTLVSRGEQYF.